This TCR beta chain was obtained from a study of T-cell memory formation after mild COVID-19. Study results and caveats: There were some responding clones in pre-infection memory, which suggested that cross-reactive memory had joined. CM and EM subsets held most contracting CD4+ clones; EMRA held CD8+ ones. Later expanders leaned CD4+, whereas day 15 to 85 contracting clones were balanced CD4/CD8.

Employing constant-segment primers, 5'RACE generated TCR alpha and TCR beta cDNA libraries bearing sample barcodes and UMIs. TCRdb re-called the 5' RACE reads through MiXCR, storing one row per CDR3 protein. The sample records just under 550,000 distinct CDR3 sequences, around 21% being singletons. Looked up from germline, CDR1 is LGHNA and CDR2 is YNFKEQ. The CDR3 length is 15 residues. V lost 1 base to trimming and J lost 0 bases, with 10 bases between them. This clonotype was seen more than once but under ten times. As yet, its antigen is unknown. The source is an adult woman who had mild COVID-19 (a few samples of this study predate the infection). Cell type and time point are not known. Input material: PBMCs or a T cell subset sorted from them (not recorded which). This chain joins TRBV4-2 and TRBJ2-7; possibly TRBD2 for D (5 bases). CDR3: CASSQAQRSSYEQYF. CDR3 nucleotide sequence: TGTGCCAGCAGCCAAGCCCAGCGGAGCTCCTACGAGCAGTACTTC.